This T cell receptor beta chain was profiled in a study of blood T cell repertoires in COVID-19. Here immunoSEQ multiplex PCR was the method, and the copy in TCRdb shows in-frame clones only, minus some. Counted here are around 150,000 clones, roughly 89% occurring once; the ten biggest clones make up under 6%. This TCR was recovered from a human donor in a cohort sampled during active COVID-19. The specimen sequenced was peripheral blood.

The CDR3 nucleotides read TGTGCCAGCAGCTTGGTCAGCGGGGGGTACCAAGAGACCCAGTACTTC. Protein: CASSLVSGGYQETQYF. The chain carries TRBV5-6 and TRBJ2-5; 9 bases agree with TRBD2. In germline, CDR1 is SGHDT, CDR2 YYEEEE. CDR3 length: 16 residues. The V segment lost 0 bases and the J segment 0 bases; nucleotides outside the gene matches: 3.